The 10 T cell receptor beta chains reported below all come from one sample, sequenced in a study of shared clonotypes between healthy human individuals. Only CD45RO-negative cells positively selected for CCR7 counted as naive CD8 cells, so terminally differentiated effector memory CD45RA+ cells were excluded. The table came from immunoSEQ multiplex PCR; TCRdb's copy has only in-frame clones and leaves some out. Of approximately 2,000,000 clones listed, around 95% were seen once; the top ten hold around 1.7%. The sequenced sample was naive CD8+ T cells from PBMCs. Receptors originate from a man younger than 30 in good health. Some clones in this sample may be carry-over from other donors' samples.

This chain connects TRBV5-8 to TRBJ2-7, with D perhaps matching TRBD1 (7 bases). The CDR3 spans 15 residues. Germline lookup yields CDR1 SGHTS and CDR2 YDEGEE. The germline V and J ends were trimmed by 2 bases and 3 bases, with 15 bases remaining between them. The CDR3 region is CASSFQRQGGYEQYF. CDR3 nucleotide sequence: TGTGCCAGCAGCTTCCAGCGCCAGGGGGGCTACGAGCAGTACTTC.

The CDR3: CASSVFGKTGETQYF. The CDR3 nucleotides are TGTGCCAGCAGCGTGTTTGGGAAGACGGGAGAGACCCAGTACTTC. The chain is built from TRBV9 and TRBJ2-5, with D hard to call. Germline values: CDR1 SGDLS, CDR2 YYNGEE. V was cut by 2 bases and J by 4 bases, with 15 bases left in between. The CDR3 runs to 15 residues.

This clone was found once. The gene calls are TRBV30 and TRBJ1-2; 11 bases agree with TRBD1. The germline V gene has CDR1 GTSNPN and CDR2 SVGIG (reference sequence). CDR3 length: 14 amino acids. V lost 1 base, J lost 6 bases, and 4 bases stayed unmatched. In DNA form, the CDR3 reads TGTGCCTGGAGTGGGGGGACAGGGGGAGATGGCTACACCTTC. This codes for CAWSGGTGGDGYTF.

For this clone: Other DNA sequences in this sample translate to the same CDR3. V is TRBV7-9 and J is TRBJ1-1; no clear D gene. Per the germline V gene, CDR1 is SEHNR and CDR2 is FQNEAQ (reference sequence). V was trimmed by 5 bases and J by 1 base, leaving 5 bases between them. This CDR3 contains 12 residues. The CDR3 sequence: CASSARNTEAFF. CDR3 in DNA: TGTGCCAGCAGCGCGAGGAACACTGAAGCTTTCTTT.

This clone came up once. The chain employs TRBV28 and TRBJ1-2; TRBD1 might be the D (6 bases). The CDR3 length is 14 residues. Germline V gene sequence: CDR1 MDHEN, CDR2 SYDVKM. The V end lost 1 base, the J end lost 4 bases, and 10 bases lay between the germline ends. CDR3 in amino acids: CASSLFRGLYGYTF. The CDR3 DNA is TGTGCCAGCAGTTTATTCAGGGGCCTCTATGGCTACACCTTC.

The chain couples TRBV4-1 to TRBJ2-1; a weak D match, TRBD1 (5 bases). This CDR3 has 14 residues. Trimming removed 0 bases at V and 10 bases at J, with 13 bases between. Germline V gene sequence: CDR1 MGHRA, CDR2 YSYEKL. CDR3 nucleotides: TGCGCCAGCAGCCAAGACGCGGCCACAGGCGAGCAGTTCTTC. It encodes CASSQDAATGEQFF.

The rearrangement links TRBV6-1 to TRBJ2-5; 10 bases line up with TRBD1. J was trimmed by 5 bases and V by 6 bases; bases with no gene match: 6. This CDR3 has 14 amino acids. CDR1 and CDR2 from the germline V gene are MNHNS and SASEGT. The CDR3 loop is CASSADRGGETQYF. The CDR3 region has the DNA TGTGCCAGCAGCGCGGACAGGGGGGGCGAGACCCAGTACTTC.

The rearrangement links TRBV28 to TRBJ1-5; TRBD1 is a possible D gene (5 bases). CDR1 is MDHEN and CDR2 is SYDVKM in the germline V gene. Trimming left V 3 bases short and J 7 bases short, with 13 bases between. There are 14 residues in the CDR3. The CDR3 is CASSFLGRDQPQHF. The CDR3 DNA reads as TGTGCCAGCAGTTTTCTAGGGAGGGACCAGCCCCAGCATTTT.

The chain has TRBV6-5 and TRBJ2-5; perhaps TRBD1 as D (6 bases). The CDR3 spans 14 residues. The germline V gene encodes CDR1 MNHEY and CDR2 SVGAGI. Trimming removed 7 bases at V and 2 bases at J, with 14 bases between. CDR3 DNA sequence: TGTGCCAGCATCGACAGGACCTTTCAAGAGACCCAGTACTTC. Its protein product is CASIDRTFQETQYF.

This clone occurred a few times. The chain combines TRBV29-1 with TRBJ1-1; 7 bases match TRBD1. V was clipped by 6 bases and J by 8 bases; unmatched bases: 0. There are 9 residues in the CDR3. Germline lookup yields CDR1 SQVTM and CDR2 ANQGSEA. CDR3 amino acids: CSVTGEAFF. Written as DNA, the CDR3 is TGCAGCGTGACAGGGGAAGCTTTCTTT.